Listed below are T cell receptor beta chains from one sample, sequenced in a study of T-cell reconstitution after alpha-beta-depleted transplantation in children. MiXCR was run by TCRdb on the PCR reads, yielding one entry per CDR3 protein. The sample lists hundreds of thousands of distinct CDR3 sequences, 10% to 15% occurring once. Sequenced material: PBMCs, mostly from graft donor cells, taken 360 days after TCRalphabeta/CD19-depleted stem cell transplant. These receptor sequences come from a male patient aged 10 to 17 who had a stem cell transplant for acute myeloid leukemia, so the T cells may come from the graft donor. Both conserved end residues are part of each CDR3. Fields, in order: clone size, V gene, CDR3 protein. A clone size is listed for some rows: how often the clone was seen (once, few, many), or a class if it is expanded.

clone size: -; V gene: TRBV24-1; CDR3 protein: CATSEGKGLAWENTQYF
clone size: few; V gene: TRBV9; CDR3 protein: CASSVRLAGGPGETQYF
clone size: -; V gene: TRBV4-2; CDR3 protein: CASSQGLAGGRYNEQFF
clone size: -; V gene: TRBV20-1; CDR3 protein: CSARQAGKVHEQFF
clone size: few; V gene: TRBV9; CDR3 protein: CASSVELAGALTGELFF
clone size: few; V gene: TRBV23-1; CDR3 protein: CASSTGTSGGYEQYF
clone size: once; V gene: TRBV4-2; CDR3 protein: CASSQDGQGWTDTQYF
clone size: many; V gene: TRBV29-1; CDR3 protein: CSVKGLDHNEQFF
clone size: -; V gene: TRBV9; CDR3 protein: CASSVEGRGEQYF
clone size: -; V gene: TRBV28; CDR3 protein: CASSSTGTYANTGELFF
clone size: -; V gene: TRBV10-3; CDR3 protein: CAISETELAGFPTDTQYF
clone size: many; V gene: TRBV18; CDR3 protein: CASSPGQGPYEQYF
clone size: few; V gene: TRBV29-1; CDR3 protein: CSVEDLPGNTIYF
clone size: many; V gene: TRBV6-4; CDR3 protein: CASSVDRGETDTQYF
clone size: few; V gene: TRBV7-8; CDR3 protein: CASSISNEQFF
clone size: many; V gene: TRBV19; CDR3 protein: CASSYSRTDTQYF
clone size: -; V gene: TRBV5-1; CDR3 protein: CASSLAEGGTDTQYF
clone size: few; V gene: TRBV28; CDR3 protein: CASRPGQPMGYTF
clone size: few; V gene: TRBV11-2; CDR3 protein: CASSPVGRGWTLSDTQYF